The entry below describes one TCR beta chain. This sample was taken from a study of cytomegalovirus exposure and HLA in healthy donors. The CDR3 totals 16 residues. CDR1 and CDR2 (germline): SQVTM, ANQGSEA. Trimming took off 7 bases at V and 1 base at J, with 22 bases between the two ends. The PCR was carried out with 60 Vbeta primers and 13 Jbeta primers. The method was immunoSEQ multiplex PCR; TCRdb's version includes in-frame clones alone and lacks a portion of them. This table has approximately 190,000 clones, over 75% appearing once. Material for sequencing was PBMCs. This chain joins TRBV29-1 and TRBJ1-1, with D possibly TRBD1 on 5 matching bases. This clonotype originated in a boy between 2 and 15 years old in good health and CMV-seronegative. CDR3 region: CSAKGGTSSRNTEAFF. DNA for the CDR3: TGCAGCGCAAAAGGTGGGACTTCCTCGAGGAACACTGAAGCTTTCTTT.